A single T cell receptor (beta chain) is shown here with its context. Its cognate antigen is unknown. These data come from a study of shared clonotypes between healthy human individuals. The method was immunoSEQ multiplex PCR; TCRdb's version includes in-frame clones alone and lacks a portion of them. This table holds 1.5 million to 2.5 million clones, about 95% found once. The V and J ends lost 1 base and 4 bases respectively, with 5 bases between them. Germline-derived CDR1 and CDR2 are MDHEN and SYDVKM. This CDR3 is built from 12 residues. General study results and limits: When compared with the clonotypes that were shared by all four sorted-subset donors, the non-shared clonotypes turned out to have lower generation probabilities. Generally, naive subsets (rather than memory subsets) showed larger estimated richness. Rarefaction indicated that sorted-subset sequencing remained incomplete although depth was large.

Terminally differentiated effector memory CD45RA+ cells were excluded from the naive CD8 cells, which were CD45RO-negative and positively selected for CCR7. The TCR was taken from a man younger than 30 in good health. This sequence joins TRBV28 and TRBJ2-7; D unclear. The specimen sequenced was naive CD8+ T cells sorted from blood. CDR3 loop: CASSLSWYEQYF. The CDR3 DNA reads TGTGCCAGCAGTTTATCATGGTACGAGCAGTACTTC.